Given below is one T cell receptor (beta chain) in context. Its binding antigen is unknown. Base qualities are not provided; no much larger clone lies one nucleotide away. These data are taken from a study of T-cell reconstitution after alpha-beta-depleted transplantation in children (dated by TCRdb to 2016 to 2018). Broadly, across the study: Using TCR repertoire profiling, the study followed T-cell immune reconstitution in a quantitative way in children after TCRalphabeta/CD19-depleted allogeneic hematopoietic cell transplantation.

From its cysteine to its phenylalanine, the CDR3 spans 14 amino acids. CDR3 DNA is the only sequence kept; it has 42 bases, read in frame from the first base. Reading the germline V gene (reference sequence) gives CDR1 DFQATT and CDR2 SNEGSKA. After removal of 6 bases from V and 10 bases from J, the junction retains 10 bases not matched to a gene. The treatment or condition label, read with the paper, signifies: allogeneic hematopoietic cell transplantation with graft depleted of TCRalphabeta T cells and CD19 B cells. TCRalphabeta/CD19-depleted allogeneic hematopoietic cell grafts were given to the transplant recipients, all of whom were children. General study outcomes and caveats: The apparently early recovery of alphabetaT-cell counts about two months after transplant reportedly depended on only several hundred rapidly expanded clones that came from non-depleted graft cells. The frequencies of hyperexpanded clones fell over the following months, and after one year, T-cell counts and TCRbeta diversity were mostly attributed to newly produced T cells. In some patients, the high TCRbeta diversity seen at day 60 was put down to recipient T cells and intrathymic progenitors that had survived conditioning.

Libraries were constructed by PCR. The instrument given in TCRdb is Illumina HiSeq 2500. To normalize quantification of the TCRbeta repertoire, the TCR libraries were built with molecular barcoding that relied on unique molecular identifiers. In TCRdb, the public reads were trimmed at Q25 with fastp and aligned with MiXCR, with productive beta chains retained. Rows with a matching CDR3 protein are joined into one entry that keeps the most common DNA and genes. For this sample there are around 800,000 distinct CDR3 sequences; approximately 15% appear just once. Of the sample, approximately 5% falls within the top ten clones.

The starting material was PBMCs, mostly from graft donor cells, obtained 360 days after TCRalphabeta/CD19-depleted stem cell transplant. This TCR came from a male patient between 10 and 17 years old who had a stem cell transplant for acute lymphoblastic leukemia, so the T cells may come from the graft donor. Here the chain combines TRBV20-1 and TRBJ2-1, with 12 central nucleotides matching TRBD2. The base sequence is TGCAGTGCCCCAACTAGCGGGAGGCCCGGGGAGCAGTTCTTC. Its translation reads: CSAPTSGRPGEQFF.